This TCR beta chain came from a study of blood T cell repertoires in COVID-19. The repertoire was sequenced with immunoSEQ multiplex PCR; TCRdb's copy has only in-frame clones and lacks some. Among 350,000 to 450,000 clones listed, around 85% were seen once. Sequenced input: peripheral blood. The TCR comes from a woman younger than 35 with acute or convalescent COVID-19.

CDR3 protein: CATSRDQEVRSYNSPLHF. CDR3 DNA: TGTGCCACCAGCAGAGATCAGGAGGTGAGGTCCTATAATTCACCCCTCCACTTT. The V gene is TRBV15, the J gene TRBJ1-6; no clear D gene. From germline, CDR1 is LNHNV and CDR2 YYDKDF (reference sequence). The CDR3 runs to 18 residues. Trimming took off 0 bases at V and 1 base at J, with 13 bases between the two ends. The complete variable domain, with remaining parts taken from reference TRBV15 and TRBJ1-6, reads DAMVIQNPRYQVTQFGKPVTLSCSQTLNHNVMYWYQQKSSQAPKLLFHYYDKDFNNEADTPDNFQSRRPNTSFCFLDIRSPGLGDTAMYLCATSRDQEVRSYNSPLHFGNGTRLTVT.